This entry features one T cell receptor beta chain sequence. Its antigen is not known. This sample was taken from a study of T cells expressing NK-cell markers. Study information: Within the sequenced cohort of eight donors, seven exhibited HCMV seropositivity and one was seronegative. The study's findings and limits: Dominance of the CD3+CD56-NKG2C+ fraction by these clonotypes also held in several donors. In roughly six donors, dominant NKG2C+ clonotypes were roughly 1.0-7.5% of CD8+ T cells.

UMIs accompanied the 5'RACE template switching by which TCR beta cDNA was made. TCRdb reworked the 5' RACE reads into one entry per CDR3 protein, no DNA. Here the sample table reports 350,000 to 450,000 distinct CDR3 sequences. Germline loops: CDR1 MNHNS, CDR2 SASEGT. This CDR3 comprises 13 residues. Material for sequencing was blood T cells: a sorted CD56 or NKG2C T cell subset, CD4+ or CD8+ T cells, or bulk PBMC T cells (not recorded which). The chain combines TRBV6-1 with TRBJ2-7. This receptor was obtained from a man between 18 and 69 years old in good health. The CDR3 protein is CASSERLVLEQYF.